The following is a T cell receptor beta chain sequence with its context. Its matching antigen is unknown. Controls were age- and sex-matched healthy donors. Negative magnetic isolation gave CD8+ and CD4+ cells; FACS enriched CD8+ TEMRA. This CDR3 contains 14 residues. The V gene's germline CDR1 is SGHRS and CDR2 YFSETQ. With 4 bases clipped from V and 5 bases from J, the junction kept 7 bases outside the gene matches. RNA amounts of 0.5 to 1 ug underwent reverse transcription with random hexamers. TCR beta CDR3 was amplified by immunoSEQ covering 54 Vbeta and 13 Jbeta. TCRdb fed the immunoSEQ multiplex PCR reads into MiXCR, producing one record per CDR3 protein. Here the sample spans approximately 120,000 distinct CDR3 sequences, just under 95% being singletons. This sample was included in a study of CD8 T cells in Susac syndrome. General study points: Acknowledgment was made by the study that its TCR sequencing and HLA analysis involved a relatively small number of individuals.

The chain couples TRBV5-1 to TRBJ1-1; 8 bases agree with TRBD1. Sequenced sample: CD4+ T cells from PBMCs. The sequence was collected from a human donor in good health. The CDR3 protein is CASSASGGHTEAFF. CDR3 DNA: TGCGCCAGCAGCGCTTCAGGGGGCCATACTGAAGCTTTCTTT. The whole variable domain, remainder taken from reference TRBV5-1 and TRBJ1-1, is KAGVTQTPRYLIKTRGQQVTLSCSPISGHRSVSWYQQTPGQGLQFLFEYFSETQRNKGNFPGRFSGRQFSNSRSEMNVSTLELGDSALYLCASSASGGHTEAFFGQGTRLTVV.